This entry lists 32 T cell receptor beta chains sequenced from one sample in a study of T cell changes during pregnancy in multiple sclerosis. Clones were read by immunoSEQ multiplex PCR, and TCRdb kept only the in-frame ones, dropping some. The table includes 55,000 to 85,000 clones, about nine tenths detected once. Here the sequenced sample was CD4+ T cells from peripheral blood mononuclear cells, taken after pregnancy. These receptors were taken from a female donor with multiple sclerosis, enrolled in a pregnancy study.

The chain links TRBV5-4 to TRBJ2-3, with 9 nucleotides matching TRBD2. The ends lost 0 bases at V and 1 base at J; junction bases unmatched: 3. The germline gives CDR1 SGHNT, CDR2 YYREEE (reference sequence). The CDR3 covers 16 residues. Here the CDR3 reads CASSLASSGGTDTQYF. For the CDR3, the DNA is TGTGCCAGCAGCTTGGCCTCTAGCGGGGGCACAGATACGCAGTATTTT.

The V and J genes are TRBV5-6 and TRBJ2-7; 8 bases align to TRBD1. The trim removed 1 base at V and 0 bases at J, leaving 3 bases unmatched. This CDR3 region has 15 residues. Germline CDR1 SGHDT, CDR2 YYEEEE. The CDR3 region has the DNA TGTGCCAGCAGCTTGCCCGGACAGGGCTCCTACGAGCAGTACTTC. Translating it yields CASSLPGQGSYEQYF.

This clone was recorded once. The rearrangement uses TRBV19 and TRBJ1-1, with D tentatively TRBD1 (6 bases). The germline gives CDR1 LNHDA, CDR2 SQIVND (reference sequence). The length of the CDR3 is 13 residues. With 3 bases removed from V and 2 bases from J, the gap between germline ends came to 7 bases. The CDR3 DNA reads TGTGCCAGTAGTATGACAGGTAACACTGAAGCTTTCTTT. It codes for CASSMTGNTEAFF.

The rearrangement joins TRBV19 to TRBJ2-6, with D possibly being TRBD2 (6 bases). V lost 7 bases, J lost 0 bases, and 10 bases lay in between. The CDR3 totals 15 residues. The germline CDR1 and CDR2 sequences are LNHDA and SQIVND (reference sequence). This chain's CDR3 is CASTPGGSGANVLTF. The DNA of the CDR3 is TGTGCCAGTACCCCCGGGGGCTCTGGGGCCAACGTCCTGACTTTC.

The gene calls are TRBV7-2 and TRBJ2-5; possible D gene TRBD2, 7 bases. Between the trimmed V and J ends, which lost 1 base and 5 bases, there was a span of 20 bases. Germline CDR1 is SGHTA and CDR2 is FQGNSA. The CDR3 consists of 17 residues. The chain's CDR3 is CASSLGGGAGARETQYF. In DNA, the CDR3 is TGTGCCAGCAGCTTAGGAGGGGGGGCGGGGGCCCGGGAGACCCAGTACTTC.

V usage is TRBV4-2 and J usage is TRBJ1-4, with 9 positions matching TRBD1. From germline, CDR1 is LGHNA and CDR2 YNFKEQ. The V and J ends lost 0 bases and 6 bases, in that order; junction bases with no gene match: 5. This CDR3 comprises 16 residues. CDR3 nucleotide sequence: TGTGCCAGCAGCCAAGAACCCGGGACAGGGTATGAAAAACTGTTTTTT. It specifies CASSQEPGTGYEKLFF.

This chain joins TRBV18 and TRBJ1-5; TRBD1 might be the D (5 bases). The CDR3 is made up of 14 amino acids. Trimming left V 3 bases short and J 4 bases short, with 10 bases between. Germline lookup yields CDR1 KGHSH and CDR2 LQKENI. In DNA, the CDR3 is TGTGCCAGCTCACCGGGAGGGGATAATCAGCCCCAGCATTTT. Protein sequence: CASSPGGDNQPQHF.

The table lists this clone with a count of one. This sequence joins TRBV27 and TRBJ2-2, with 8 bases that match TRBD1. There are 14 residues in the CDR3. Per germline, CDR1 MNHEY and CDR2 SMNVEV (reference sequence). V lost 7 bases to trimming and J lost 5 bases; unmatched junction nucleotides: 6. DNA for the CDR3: TGTGCCAGCAAGGCACAGGGGGAGACCGGGGAGCTGTTTTTT. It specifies CASKAQGETGELFF.

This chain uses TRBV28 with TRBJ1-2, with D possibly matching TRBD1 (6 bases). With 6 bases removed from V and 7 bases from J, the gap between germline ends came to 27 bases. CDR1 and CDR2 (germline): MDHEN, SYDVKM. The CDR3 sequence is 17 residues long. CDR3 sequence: CASSPTRAGTGYGGYTF. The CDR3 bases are TGTGCCAGCAGCCCCACCCGAGCTGGCACAGGGTACGGTGGCTACACCTTC.

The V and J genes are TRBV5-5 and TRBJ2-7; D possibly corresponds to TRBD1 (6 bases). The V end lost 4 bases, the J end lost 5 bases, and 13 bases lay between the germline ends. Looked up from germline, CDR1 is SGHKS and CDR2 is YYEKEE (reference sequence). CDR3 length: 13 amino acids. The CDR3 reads CASSRDIGDEQYF. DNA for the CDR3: TGTGCCAGCAGCCGGGACATTGGCGACGAGCAGTACTTC.

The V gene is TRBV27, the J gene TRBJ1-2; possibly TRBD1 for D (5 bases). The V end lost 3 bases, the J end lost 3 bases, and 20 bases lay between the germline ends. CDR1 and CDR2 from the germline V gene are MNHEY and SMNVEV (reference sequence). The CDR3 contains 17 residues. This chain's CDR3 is CASSFLGREGVYYGYTF. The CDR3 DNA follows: TGTGCCAGCAGTTTCTTGGGCAGGGAAGGGGTCTACTATGGCTACACCTTC.

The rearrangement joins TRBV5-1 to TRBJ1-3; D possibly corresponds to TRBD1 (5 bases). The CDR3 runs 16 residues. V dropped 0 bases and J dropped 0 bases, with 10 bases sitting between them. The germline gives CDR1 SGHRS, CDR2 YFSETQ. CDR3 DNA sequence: TGCGCCAGCAGCTTGGCAGGGTTCTCCTCTGGAAACACCATATATTTT. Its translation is CASSLAGFSSGNTIYF.

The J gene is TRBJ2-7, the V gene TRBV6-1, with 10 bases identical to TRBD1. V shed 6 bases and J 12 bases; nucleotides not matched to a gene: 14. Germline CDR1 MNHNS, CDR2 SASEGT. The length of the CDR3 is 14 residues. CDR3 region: CASRLRQGASHLYF. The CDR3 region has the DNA TGTGCCAGCAGACTAAGACAGGGGGCTTCCCACCTGTACTTC.

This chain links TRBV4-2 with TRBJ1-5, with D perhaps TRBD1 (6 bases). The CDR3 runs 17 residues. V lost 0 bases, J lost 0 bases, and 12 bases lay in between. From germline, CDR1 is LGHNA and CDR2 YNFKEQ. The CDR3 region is CASSQDGDTLSNQPQHF. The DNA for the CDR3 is TGTGCCAGCAGCCAAGATGGGGACACCCTTAGCAATCAGCCCCAGCATTTT.

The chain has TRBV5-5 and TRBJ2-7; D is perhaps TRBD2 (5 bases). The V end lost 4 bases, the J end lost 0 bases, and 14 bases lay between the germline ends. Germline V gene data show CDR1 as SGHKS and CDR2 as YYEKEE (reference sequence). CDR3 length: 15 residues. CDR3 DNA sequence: TGTGCCAGCAGCCTCGAGGGTATTACCTCCTACGAGCAGTACTTC. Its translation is CASSLEGITSYEQYF.

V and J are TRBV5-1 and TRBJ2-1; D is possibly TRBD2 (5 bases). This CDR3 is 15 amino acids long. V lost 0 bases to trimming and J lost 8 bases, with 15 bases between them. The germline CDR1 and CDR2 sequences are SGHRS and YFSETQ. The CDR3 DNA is TGCGCCAGCAGCTTGGGCATTTCCCCCGGGGATGAGCAGTTCTTC. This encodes CASSLGISPGDEQFF. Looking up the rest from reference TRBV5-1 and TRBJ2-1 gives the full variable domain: KAGVTQTPRYLIKTRGQQVTLSCSPISGHRSVSWYQQTPGQGLQFLFEYFSETQRNKGNFPGRFSGRQFSNSRSEMNVSTLELGDSALYLCASSLGISPGDEQFFGPGTRLTVL.

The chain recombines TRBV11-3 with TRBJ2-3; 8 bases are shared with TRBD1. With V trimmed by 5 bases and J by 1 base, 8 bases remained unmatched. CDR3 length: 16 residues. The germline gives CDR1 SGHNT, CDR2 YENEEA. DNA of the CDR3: TGTGCCAGCAGCCAAAGGACAGGGTCGGGCACAGATACGCAGTATTTT. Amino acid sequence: CASSQRTGSGTDTQYF.

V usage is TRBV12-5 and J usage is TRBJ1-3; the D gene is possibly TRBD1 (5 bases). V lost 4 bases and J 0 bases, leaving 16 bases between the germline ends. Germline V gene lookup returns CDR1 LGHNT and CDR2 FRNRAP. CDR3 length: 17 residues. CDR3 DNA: TGTGCTAGTGGTTCCAGTCTCTGGGGCCTCTCTGGAAACACCATATATTTT. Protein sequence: CASGSSLWGLSGNTIYF.

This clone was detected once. DNA for the CDR3: TGTGCCAGCAGTAAAGAATCGGCCGGGACAGGAAATGAAAAACTGTTTTTT. Translating gives CASSKESAGTGNEKLFF. The chain is built from TRBV2 and TRBJ1-4; TRBD1 matches 8 bases. Trimming took 5 bases from V and 5 from J; bases not matched to a gene: 13. CDR3 length: 17 amino acids. Germline loops: CDR1 SNHLY, CDR2 FYNNEI.

The chain's CDR3 is CASSLGGWGTEAFF. Written as DNA, the CDR3 is TGTGCCAGCAGCTTAGGAGGGTGGGGCACTGAAGCTTTCTTT. This chain joins TRBV7-9 and TRBJ1-1; D unresolved. The V gene's germline CDR1 is SEHNR and CDR2 FQNEAQ (reference sequence). The CDR3 spans 14 residues. Trimming removed 1 base from V and 4 bases from J, with 10 bases in between. Variable domain in full (rest from reference TRBV7-9 and TRBJ1-1): DTGVSQNPRHKITKRGQNVTFRCDPISEHNRLYWYRQTLGQGPEFLTYFQNEAQLEKSRLLSDRFSAERPKGSFSTLEIQRTEQGDSAMYLCASSLGGWGTEAFFGQGTRLTVV.

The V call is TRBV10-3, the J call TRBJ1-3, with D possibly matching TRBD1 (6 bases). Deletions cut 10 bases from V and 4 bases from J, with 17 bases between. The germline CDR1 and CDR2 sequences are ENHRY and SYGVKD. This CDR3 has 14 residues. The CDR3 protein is CATSGEGYGNTIYF. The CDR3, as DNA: TGTGCCACCTCAGGGGAAGGGTACGGAAACACCATATATTTT.

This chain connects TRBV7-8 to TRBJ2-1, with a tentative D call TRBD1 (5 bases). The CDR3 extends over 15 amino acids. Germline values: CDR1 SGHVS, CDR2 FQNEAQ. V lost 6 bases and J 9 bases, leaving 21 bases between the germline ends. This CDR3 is CASSPNGARRGEQFF. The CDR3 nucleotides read TGTGCCAGCAGTCCTAATGGGGCTAGGCGCGGTGAGCAGTTCTTC.

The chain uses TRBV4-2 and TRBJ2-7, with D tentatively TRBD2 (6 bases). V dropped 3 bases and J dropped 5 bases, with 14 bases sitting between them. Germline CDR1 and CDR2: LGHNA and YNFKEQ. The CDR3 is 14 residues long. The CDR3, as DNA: TGTGCCAGCAGCCAGCCCGGGAGCCCGAACGAGCAGTACTTC. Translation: CASSQPGSPNEQYF.

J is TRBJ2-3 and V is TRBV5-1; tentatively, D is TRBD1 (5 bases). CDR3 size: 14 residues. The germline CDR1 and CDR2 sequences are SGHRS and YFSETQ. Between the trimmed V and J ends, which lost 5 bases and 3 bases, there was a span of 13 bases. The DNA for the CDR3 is TGCGCCAGCAGACCTACCAGGGATACAGATACGCAGTATTTT. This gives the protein CASRPTRDTDTQYF.

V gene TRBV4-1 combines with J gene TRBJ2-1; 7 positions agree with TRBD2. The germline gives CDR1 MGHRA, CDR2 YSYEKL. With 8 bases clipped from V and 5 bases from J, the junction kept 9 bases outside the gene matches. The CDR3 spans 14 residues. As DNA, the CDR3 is TGCGCCAGCGGGTTCCGGGCGGGGGACAATGAGCAGTTCTTC. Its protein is CASGFRAGDNEQFF.

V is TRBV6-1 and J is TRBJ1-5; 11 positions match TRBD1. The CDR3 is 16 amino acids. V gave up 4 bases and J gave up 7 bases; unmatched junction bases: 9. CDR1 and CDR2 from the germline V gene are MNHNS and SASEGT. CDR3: CASSAWDRGNGQPQHF. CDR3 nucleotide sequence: TGTGCCAGCAGTGCCTGGGACAGGGGGAATGGGCAGCCCCAGCATTTT.

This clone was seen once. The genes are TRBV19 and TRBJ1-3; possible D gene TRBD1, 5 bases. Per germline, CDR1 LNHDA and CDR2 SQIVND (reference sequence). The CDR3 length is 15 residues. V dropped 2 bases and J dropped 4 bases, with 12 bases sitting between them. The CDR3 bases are TGTGCCAGTAGTATATCGGCAGGGTACGGAAACACCATATATTTT. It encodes CASSISAGYGNTIYF.

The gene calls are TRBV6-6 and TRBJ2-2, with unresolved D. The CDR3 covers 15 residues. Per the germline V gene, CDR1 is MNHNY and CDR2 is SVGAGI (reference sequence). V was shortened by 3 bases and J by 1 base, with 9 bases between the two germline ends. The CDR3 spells CASSYVTRNTGELFF. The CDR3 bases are TGTGCCAGCAGTTATGTTACCAGGAACACCGGGGAGCTGTTTTTT.

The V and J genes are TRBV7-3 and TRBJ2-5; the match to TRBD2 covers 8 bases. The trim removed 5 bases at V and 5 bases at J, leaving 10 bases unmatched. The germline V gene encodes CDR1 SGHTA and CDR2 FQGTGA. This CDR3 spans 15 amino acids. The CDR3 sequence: CASSPSGGGGETQYF. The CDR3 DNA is TGTGCCAGCAGCCCCAGCGGGGGAGGGGGGGAGACCCAGTACTTC.

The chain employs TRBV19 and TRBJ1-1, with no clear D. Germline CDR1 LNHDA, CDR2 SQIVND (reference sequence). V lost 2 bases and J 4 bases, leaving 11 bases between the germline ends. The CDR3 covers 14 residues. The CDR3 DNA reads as TGTGCCAGTAGTATACTTAGCAGAGGCACTGAAGCTTTCTTT. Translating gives CASSILSRGTEAFF.

The CDR3 loop reads CASSLEGTGGEKLFF. CDR3 DNA sequence: TGCGCCAGCAGCTTGGAGGGGACAGGAGGGGAAAAACTGTTTTTT. This chain connects TRBV5-1 to TRBJ1-4, with 8 bases fitting TRBD1. This CDR3 comprises 15 residues. J was trimmed by 8 bases and V by 0 bases; bases with no gene match: 6. CDR1 SGHRS and CDR2 YFSETQ come from the germline V gene.

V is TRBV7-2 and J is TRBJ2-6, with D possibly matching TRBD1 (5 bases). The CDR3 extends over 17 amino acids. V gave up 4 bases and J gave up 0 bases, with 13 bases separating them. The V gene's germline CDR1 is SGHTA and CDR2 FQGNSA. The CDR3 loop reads CASSWTRSLSGANVLTF. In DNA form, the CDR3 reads TGTGCCAGCAGCTGGACACGATCACTCTCTGGGGCCAACGTCCTGACTTTC.